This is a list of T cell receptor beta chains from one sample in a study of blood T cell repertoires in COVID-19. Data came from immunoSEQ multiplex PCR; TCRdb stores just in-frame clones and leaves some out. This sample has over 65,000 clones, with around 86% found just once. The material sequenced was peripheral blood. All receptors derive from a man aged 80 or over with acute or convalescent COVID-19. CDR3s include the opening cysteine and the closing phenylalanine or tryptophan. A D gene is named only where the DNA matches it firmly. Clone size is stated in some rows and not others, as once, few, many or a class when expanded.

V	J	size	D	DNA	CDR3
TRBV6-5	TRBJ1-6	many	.	TGTGCCAGCGTCCCACAGGGTAGTTATTCACCCCTCCACTTT	CASVPQGSYSPLHF
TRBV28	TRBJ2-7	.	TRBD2	TGTGCCAGCAGTTTGGGGACGGGAGGGGGAGTCTACGAGCAGTACTTC	CASSLGTGGGVYEQYF
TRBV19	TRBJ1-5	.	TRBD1	TGTGCCAGTAGGGTACCAGGGGGAAGCAATCAGCCCCAGCATTTT	CASRVPGGSNQPQHF
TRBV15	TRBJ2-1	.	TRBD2	TGTGCCACCAGCAGAGATCAACTGGGACTAGCGGTATACAATGAGCAGTTCTTC	CATSRDQLGLAVYNEQFF
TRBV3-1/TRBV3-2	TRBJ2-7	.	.	TGTGCCAGCAGCCAAGTACAGGGCCACGAGCAGTACTTC	CASSQVQGHEQYF
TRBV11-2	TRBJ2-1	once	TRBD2	TGTGCCAGCAGTCTTAGCGGGTCCTTGGGTAATGAGCAGTTCTTC	CASSLSGSLGNEQFF
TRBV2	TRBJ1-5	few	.	TGTGCCAGCAGTAGGAACAGCCCCCAACCCCAGCATTTT	CASSRNSPQPQHF
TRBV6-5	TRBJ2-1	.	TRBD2	TGTGCCAGCAGCCGGACTAGCCTACCCTACAATGAGCAGTTCTTC	CASSRTSLPYNEQFF
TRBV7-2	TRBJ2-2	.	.	TGTGCCAGCAGTACAGGGTTCACCGGGGAGCTGTTTTTT	CASSTGFTGELFF
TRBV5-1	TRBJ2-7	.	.	TGCGCCAGCAGCCGTAAACTAGCTAACCTTGACGAGCAGTACTTC	CASSRKLANLDEQYF
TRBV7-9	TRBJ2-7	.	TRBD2	TGTGCCAGCAGCTTCTTAAGAGCGGGAGGAGTCCACGAGCAGTACTTC	CASSFLRAGGVHEQYF
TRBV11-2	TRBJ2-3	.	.	TGTGCCAGCAGCTTCGGCAGGGGAAGCACAGATACGCAGTATTTT	CASSFGRGSTDTQYF
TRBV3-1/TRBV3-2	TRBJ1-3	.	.	TGTGCCAGCAGCCAAGATAGGACAGCTGGAAACACCATATATTTT	CASSQDRTAGNTIYF
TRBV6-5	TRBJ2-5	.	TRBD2	TGTGCCAGCTCACTAGCGGGTGGAGGCGAGACCCAGTACTTC	CASSLAGGGETQYF
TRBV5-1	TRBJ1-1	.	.	TGCGCCAGCAGCTTTACACTGAACACTGAAGCTTTCTTT	CASSFTLNTEAFF
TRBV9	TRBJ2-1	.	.	TGTGCCAGCAGCGTAGATGACTCCGGGGGCTACAATGAGCAGTTCTTC	CASSVDDSGGYNEQFF
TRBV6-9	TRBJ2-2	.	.	TGTGCCCCATGGGGGGTTTTCGGGGAGCTGTTTTTT	CAPWGVFGELFF
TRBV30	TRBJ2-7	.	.	TGTGCCTGGAAGAAGTTGGGACTTCCCCAGAACTACGAGCAGTACTTC	CAWKKLGLPQNYEQYF
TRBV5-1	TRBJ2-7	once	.	TGCGCCAGCAGCTTGTCCGGACAACGTTACGAGCAGTACTTC	CASSLSGQRYEQYF
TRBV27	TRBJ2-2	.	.	TGTGCCAGCAGTTTATCCCCCGCAGTATACACCGGGGAGCTGTTTTTT	CASSLSPAVYTGELFF
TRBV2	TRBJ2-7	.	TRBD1	TGTGCCAGCAGCCGACAGGGGCTCAGCTCCTACGAGCAGTACTTC	CASSRQGLSSYEQYF
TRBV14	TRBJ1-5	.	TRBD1	TGTGCCAGCAGCCAATTGACAGGGGGCATCCAGCATTTT	CASSQLTGGIQHF
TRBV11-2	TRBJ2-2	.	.	TGTGCCAGCAGCTTAGACTACACCGGGGAGCTGTTTTTT	CASSLDYTGELFF
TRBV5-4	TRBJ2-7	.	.	TGTGCCAGCAGCTCCAAGATCGGGGGAACTTACGAGCAGTACTTC	CASSSKIGGTYEQYF
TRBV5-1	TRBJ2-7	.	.	TGCGCCAGCAGCCACACGGACAGTCCCTACGAGCAGTACTTC	CASSHTDSPYEQYF
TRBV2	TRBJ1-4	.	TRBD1	TGTGCTACCAGGCGTCAGGGGGCAACTAATGAAAAACTGTTTTTT	CATRRQGATNEKLFF
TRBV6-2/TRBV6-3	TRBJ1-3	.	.	TGTGCCAGCAGTACTGGGAGCTCTGGAAACACCATATATTTT	CASSTGSSGNTIYF
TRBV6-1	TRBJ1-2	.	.	TGTGCCAGCAGTGAAGAGGTGACAGCAAGGCGCTATGGCTACACCTTC	CASSEEVTARRYGYTF
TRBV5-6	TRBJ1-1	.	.	TGTGCCAGCATCAGAAGGGGGAGGGGTGATGCTTTCTTT	CASIRRGRGDAFF
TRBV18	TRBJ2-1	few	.	TGTGCCAGCTCACCCCTCCCCCTCACAGTTGAGCAGTTCTTC	CASSPLPLTVEQFF
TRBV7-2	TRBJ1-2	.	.	TGTGCCAGCACCAGTTTCTATGGCTACACCTTC	CASTSFYGYTF
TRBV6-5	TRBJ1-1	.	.	TGTGCCAGCAGTTACGGCAAGAACACTGAAGCTTTCTTT	CASSYGKNTEAFF
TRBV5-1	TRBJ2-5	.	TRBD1	TGCGCCAGCTACCCGGGACAGCCTCGGGAGACCCAGTACTTC	CASYPGQPRETQYF
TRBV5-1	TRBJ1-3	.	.	TGCGCCAGCAGCCGCGACAGCGCCTCCTCTGGAAACACCATATATTTT	CASSRDSASSGNTIYF
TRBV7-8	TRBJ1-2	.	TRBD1	TGTGCCAGCAGCCCGACAGGGGATGGCTACACCTTC	CASSPTGDGYTF
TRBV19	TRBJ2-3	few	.	TGTGCCAGTAGTGGGTCCCTTCGGGGTCCAGATACGCAGTATTTT	CASSGSLRGPDTQYF
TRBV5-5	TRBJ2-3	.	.	TGTGCCAGCAGTTCACGGACAGGCACAGATACGCAGTATTTT	CASSSRTGTDTQYF